This TCR beta chain was captured by sequencing in a study of T cells in Graves' hyperthyroidism and ophthalmopathy. Study-wide background: Before treatment of any kind, peripheral blood was taken at initial diagnosis. Whole-study results and caveats: Most thyroid-expanded clonotypes above 0.001 were also found in blood. The model identified upcoming ophthalmopathy a median approximately 6.4 months ahead of onset.

RNA transcripts yielded amplified TCR beta CDR3 regions. During a first-round RT-PCR of the TCR CDR3, the HTBI primer set was used. TCRdb reanalysed the multiplex PCR reads using MiXCR and keeps one entry per CDR3 protein. Of hundreds of thousands of distinct CDR3 sequences in the sample, around 15% were seen once. The germline V gene encodes CDR1 SGHDT and CDR2 YYEEEE. The CDR3 has 17 residues. The V and J ends lost 4 bases and 4 bases, in that order; junction bases with no gene match: 7. This clonotype appeared many times. Its antigen is currently unknown. Diagnoses rested on clinical symptoms, serum thyroxine and TRAb, thyroid ultrasound and orbital computed tomography.

The chain is built from TRBV5-6 and TRBJ2-1, with 14 positions matching TRBD2. Sequencing input: blood. This clonotype originated in a man between 45 and 60 years old with Graves' ophthalmopathy. The chain's CDR3 is CASSRTSGRPNYNEQFF. CDR3 sequence (DNA): TGTGCCAGCAGCCGGACTAGCGGGAGGCCGAATTACAATGAGCAGTTCTTC. Full variable domain (missing parts from reference TRBV5-6 and TRBJ2-1): DAGVTQSPTHLIKTRGQQVTLRCSPKSGHDTVSWYQQALGQGPQFIFQYYEEEERQRGNFPDRFSGHQFPNYSSELNVNALLLGDSALYLCASSRTSGRPNYNEQFFGPGTRLTVL.